The TCR beta chain under discussion was sequenced for a study of blood T cells in healthy people across ages. Whole-study findings and limits: Estimates of diversity drawn from one million T cells were considered underestimates. Per million T cells, TCR beta diversity dropped about linearly as age rose.

The germline V and J ends were trimmed by 5 bases and 5 bases, with 19 bases remaining between them. Germline V gives CDR1 SGHTA, CDR2 FQGTGA. This CDR3 is built from 15 residues. Staff drew around 10 milliliters of peripheral blood from each donor. In this sample, this clonotype turned up a few times. Its specificity is not known. Through a sample-barcoded 5' primer and a J-beta primer mix, a second PCR was run for about 6 to 12 cycles. A 12-random-nucleotide template-switch adaptor tagged each cDNA molecule. TCRdb called the 5' RACE reads again in MiXCR, with one record for every CDR3 protein. The sample shows some 1.7 million distinct CDR3 sequences, roughly 27% of them seen only once.

Sequencing was performed on blood. The source is a woman in her twenties or thirties in good health. The chain recombines TRBV7-3 with TRBJ2-7, with D perhaps TRBD2 (5 bases). The CDR3 DNA reads TGTGCCAGCAGCGTCTCCGGACTTCTCGGGGACGAGCAGTACTTC. It codes for CASSVSGLLGDEQYF.